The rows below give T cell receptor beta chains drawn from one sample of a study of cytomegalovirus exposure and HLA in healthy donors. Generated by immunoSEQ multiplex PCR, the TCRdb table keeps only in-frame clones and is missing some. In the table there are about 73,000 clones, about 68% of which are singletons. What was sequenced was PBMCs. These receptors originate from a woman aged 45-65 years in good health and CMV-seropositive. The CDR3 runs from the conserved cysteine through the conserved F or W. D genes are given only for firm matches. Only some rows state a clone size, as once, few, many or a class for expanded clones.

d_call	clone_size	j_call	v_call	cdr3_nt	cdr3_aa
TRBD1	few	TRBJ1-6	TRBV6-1	TGTGCCAGCAGTGATATACTTGGACAGGGGTATAATTCACCCCTCCACTTT	CASSDILGQGYNSPLHF
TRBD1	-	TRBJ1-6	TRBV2	TGTGCCAGCAGAATACAGGGGTTTAATTCACCCCTCCACTTT	CASRIQGFNSPLHF
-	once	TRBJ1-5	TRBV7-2	TGTGCCAGCAGCTTAAGGTCGGGAGATCAGCCCCAGCATTTT	CASSLRSGDQPQHF
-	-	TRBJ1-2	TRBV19	TGTGCCAGTAGTATAGACAGGGGTTCAGGTGGCTACACCTTC	CASSIDRGSGGYTF
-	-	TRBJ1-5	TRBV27	TGTGCCAGCGGATGGAGGGTTGGGCAGCCCCAGCATTTT	CASGWRVGQPQHF
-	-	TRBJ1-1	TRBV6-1	TGTGCCAGCGTCCCCAGGAACACTGAAGCTTTCTTT	CASVPRNTEAFF
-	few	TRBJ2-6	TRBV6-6	TGTGCCAGCCAAACTGGGGCCAACGTCCTGACTTTC	CASQTGANVLTF
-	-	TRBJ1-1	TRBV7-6	TGTGCCAGCAGCGCAGGCACAGGCGCAAACACTGAAGCTTTCTTT	CASSAGTGANTEAFF
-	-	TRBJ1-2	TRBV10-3	TGTGCCATCAGCCGGGAGGGGGGATATGGCTACACCTTC	CAISREGGYGYTF
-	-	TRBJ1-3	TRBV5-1	TGCGCCAGCAGCTTCGGGGAGGGAAACACCATATATTTT	CASSFGEGNTIYF
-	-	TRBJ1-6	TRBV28	TGTGCCAGCAGTTCCCGTTACGGTGAGAGCTCCTATAATTCACCCCTCCACTTT	CASSSRYGESSYNSPLHF
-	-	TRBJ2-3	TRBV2	TGTGCCAGCAGTGAATGGAGGACAGATACGCAGTATTTT	CASSEWRTDTQYF
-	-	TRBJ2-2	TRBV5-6	TGTGCCAGCAGCTTAAGGACACAGAACACCGGGGAGCTGTTTTTT	CASSLRTQNTGELFF
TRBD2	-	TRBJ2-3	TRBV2	TGTGCCAGCAGTGAAGCGCGAGCGGGGGCGACAGATACGCAGTATTTT	CASSEARAGATDTQYF
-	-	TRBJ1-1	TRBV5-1	TGCGCCAGCAGCTGGGGTGGGGGGGACACTGAAGCTTTCTTT	CASSWGGGDTEAFF
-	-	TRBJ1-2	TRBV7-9	TGTGCCAGCAGCTTAACAGAAAACTATGGCTACACCTTC	CASSLTENYGYTF
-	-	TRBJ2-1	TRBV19	TGTGCCAGTAGTATTTTAGGAGGTACCTACAATGAGCAGTTCTTC	CASSILGGTYNEQFF
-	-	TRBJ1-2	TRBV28	TGTGCCAGTTTGGGGGGTTATGGCTACACCTTC	CASLGGYGYTF
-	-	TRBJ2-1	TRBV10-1	TGCGCCAGCAGCCTAACTCGGAATGAGCAGTTCTTC	CASSLTRNEQFF
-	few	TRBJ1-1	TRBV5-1	TGCGCCAGCAGCTGGGGAGGACCCTACGGCACTGAAGCTTTCTTT	CASSWGGPYGTEAFF
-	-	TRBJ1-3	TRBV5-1	TGCGCCAGCAGCTGGAAAAACGACAGAGGAAACACCATATATTTT	CASSWKNDRGNTIYF
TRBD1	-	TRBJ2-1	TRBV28	TGTGCCAGCAGAACCGGGACAGGGGCGTTTCATGAGCAGTTCTTC	CASRTGTGAFHEQFF
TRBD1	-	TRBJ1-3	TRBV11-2	TGTGCCAGCAGCTATCAGGGGGCGCAGAACACCATATATTTT	CASSYQGAQNTIYF
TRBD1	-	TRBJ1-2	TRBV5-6	TGTGCCAGCAGCTACGGGACAGGGGGCTATGGCTACACCTTC	CASSYGTGGYGYTF
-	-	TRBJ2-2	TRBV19	TGTGCCAGTAGTATCGGCCAGCGGAACACCGGGGAGCTGTTTTTT	CASSIGQRNTGELFF
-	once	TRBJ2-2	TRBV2	TGTGCCAGCAGTGAATTTCAGCGGAACGGGGAGCTGTTTTTT	CASSEFQRNGELFF